The 32 T cell receptor beta chains listed next were all sequenced from one sample in a study of T cells after yellow fever vaccination. TCRdb re-derived calls from the 5' RACE reads in MiXCR, one entry per CDR3 protein. The sample holds 500,000 to 700,000 distinct CDR3 sequences, less than 20% seen once. Specimen: PBMCs, collected 15 days after the yellow fever booster vaccination. The receptors derive from a young man who received the YFV17D yellow fever vaccine.

This clonotype was seen more than once but under ten times. The chain joins TRBV5-6 to TRBJ2-7; D is possibly TRBD2 (6 bases). This CDR3 comprises 14 residues. The V end lost 6 bases, the J end lost 0 bases, and 13 bases lay between the germline ends. Germline values: CDR1 SGHDT, CDR2 YYEEEE. The CDR3 nucleotides read TGTGCCAGCACCGGGAGACCTCCCTCCTACGAGCAGTACTTC. It codes for CASTGRPPSYEQYF.

This rearrangement joins TRBV18 to TRBJ2-5, with 13 bases aligning to TRBD2. The junction had 7 bases not matched to a gene; V was cut back by 2 bases and J by 4 bases. CDR3 size: 17 residues. Per germline, CDR1 KGHSH and CDR2 LQKENI. This CDR3 is CASSPIGLAGDLETQYF. The CDR3 DNA sequence: TGTGCCAGCTCACCAATTGGACTAGCGGGAGACTTAGAGACCCAGTACTTC.

The chain couples TRBV7-2 to TRBJ2-7, with D perhaps assigned TRBD1 or TRBD2 (7 bases each). This CDR3 spans 15 amino acids. Germline V CDR1 and CDR2: SGHTA, FQGNSA. Trimming left V 5 bases short and J 7 bases short, with 21 bases between. In DNA form, the CDR3 reads TGTGCCAGCAGCGGTGGATTGACAGGGCGGGGGGAGCAGTACTTC. It specifies CASSGGLTGRGEQYF.

This clonotype was seen more than once but under ten times. The rearrangement links TRBV9 to TRBJ2-5; a weak D match, TRBD2 (7 bases). The V end lost 2 bases, the J end lost 1 base, and 12 bases lay between the germline ends. In germline, CDR1 is SGDLS, CDR2 YYNGEE. This CDR3 spans 15 amino acids. CDR3 sequence reads: CASSVGGGPQETQYF. The CDR3 DNA follows: TGTGCCAGCAGCGTTGGGGGGGGGCCCCAAGAGACCCAGTACTTC.

This clonotype was recorded a few times. CDR3 bases: TGTGCCAGCAGCCTCGGCAGGGGTATCAATGAGCAGTTCTTC. Its translation: CASSLGRGINEQFF. This chain connects TRBV7-2 to TRBJ2-1, with D perhaps TRBD1 (6 bases). V shed 5 bases and J shed 6 bases, with 14 bases lying between them. This CDR3 is built from 14 residues. From germline, CDR1 is SGHTA and CDR2 FQGNSA. Combining the CDR3 with reference TRBV7-2 and TRBJ2-1 gives the whole variable domain GAGVSQSPSNKVTEKGKDVELRCDPISGHTALYWYRQSLGQGLEFLIYFQGNSAPDKSGLPSDRFSAERTGGSVSTLTIQRTQQEDSAVYLCASSLGRGINEQFFGPGTRLTVL.

The chain recombines TRBV20-1 with TRBJ2-1; 7 bases line up with TRBD2. V lost 1 base and J lost 5; bases outside the gene matches: 8. Per the germline V gene, CDR1 is DFQATT and CDR2 is SNEGSKA (reference sequence). The CDR3 loop spans 15 amino acids. The CDR3 DNA follows: TGCAGTGCTAGAGCGATGCGGGACTACAACAATGAGCAGTTCTTC. Residues: CSARAMRDYNNEQFF.

This clonotype was counted a few times. V usage is TRBV7-2 and J usage is TRBJ2-5; the match to TRBD2 covers 13 bases. From germline, CDR1 is SGHTA and CDR2 FQGNSA. V dropped 0 bases and J dropped 5; count of bases not matched to a gene: 12. The CDR3 spans 19 residues. CDR3 residues: CASSLAPPGTSGELETQYF. CDR3 DNA sequence: TGTGCCAGCAGCTTAGCGCCCCCCGGGACTAGCGGGGAACTTGAGACCCAGTACTTC.

This clonotype was observed a few times. This rearrangement joins TRBV6-5 to TRBJ1-1; D gene ambiguous. Germline-derived CDR1 and CDR2 are MNHEY and SVGAGI. This CDR3 spans 14 amino acids. The V gene lost 2 bases and the J gene lost 0 bases, with 7 bases spanning the gap. CDR3 nucleotides: TGTGCCAGCAGTTACCTGGGGATGAACACTGAAGCTTTCTTT. It specifies CASSYLGMNTEAFF.

The rearrangement joins TRBV4-3 to TRBJ2-6; a weak D match, TRBD2 (5 bases). Germline CDR1 reads LGHNA; CDR2 reads YSLEER. The CDR3 is 19 amino acids. V was shortened by 2 bases and J by 0 bases, with 17 bases between the two germline ends. CDR3 amino acids: CASSQLGLAPDSGANVLTF. The CDR3 DNA reads as TGCGCCAGCAGCCAACTCGGACTCGCCCCCGACTCTGGGGCCAACGTCCTGACTTTC.

This clonotype has a count of ten or more. J is TRBJ1-1 and V is TRBV5-1, with a weak D call TRBD1 (5 bases). The CDR3 runs 15 residues. The V end was cut by 6 bases, the J end by 1 base, with 16 bases between. The germline gives CDR1 SGHRS, CDR2 YFSETQ. CDR3 residues: CASNPGTVANTEAFF. In DNA, the CDR3 is TGCGCCAGCAACCCCGGGACCGTTGCGAACACTGAAGCTTTCTTT.

The gene calls are TRBV29-1 and TRBJ2-3, with 7 nucleotides matching TRBD2. The trim removed 8 bases at V and 2 bases at J, leaving 7 bases unmatched. The CDR3 length is 13 residues. CDR1 SQVTM and CDR2 ANQGSEA come from the germline V gene. The CDR3 region has the DNA TGCAGCCTGCGGGGGAGAAACACAGATACGCAGTATTTT. This encodes CSLRGRNTDTQYF.

This clonotype showed up just a few times. The chain links TRBV29-1 to TRBJ2-7; the match to TRBD1 covers 8 bases. The V and J ends lost 6 bases and 6 bases, in that order; junction bases with no gene match: 7. Germline V lookup: CDR1 SQVTM, CDR2 ANQGSEA. This CDR3 has 12 amino acids. CDR3 sequence: CSVGGQGSEQYF. The CDR3 nucleotides are TGCAGCGTCGGTGGACAGGGCAGCGAGCAGTACTTC.

This clonotype has ten or more counts. V and J are TRBV4-2 and TRBJ2-7; 7 bases match TRBD1. Germline V lookup: CDR1 LGHNA, CDR2 YNFKEQ. Trimming cost V 0 bases and J 4 bases; bases outside gene matches: 6. The CDR3 consists of 15 residues. The chain's CDR3 is CASSQDLGQAYEQYF. The CDR3 bases are TGTGCCAGCAGCCAAGATCTAGGACAGGCTTACGAGCAGTACTTC.

This chain joins TRBV6-1 and TRBJ1-2; tentative D call: TRBD1 (5 bases). Germline CDR1 reads MNHNS; CDR2 reads SASEGT. The CDR3 contains 12 residues. Between the trimmed V and J ends, which lost 0 bases and 7 bases, there was a span of 6 bases. The CDR3 bases are TGTGCCAGCAGTGAAGCAGGGACTGGCTACACCTTC. Protein: CASSEAGTGYTF.

This clonotype was seen a few times. The chain employs TRBV7-9 and TRBJ2-5; D not certain. Trimming removed 6 bases at V and 0 bases at J, with 14 bases between. Looked up from germline, CDR1 is SEHNR and CDR2 is FQNEAQ (reference sequence). CDR3 length: 15 amino acids. The CDR3 region has the DNA TGTGCCAGCAGTTACCGACAAGGGTACCAAGAGACCCAGTACTTC. Protein: CASSYRQGYQETQYF.

The chain links TRBV7-2 to TRBJ2-7, with 8 positions matching TRBD2. The CDR3 length is 15 residues. CDR1 and CDR2 (germline): SGHTA, FQGNSA. Trimming took 1 base from V and 0 from J; bases not matched to a gene: 2. The CDR3 loop reads CASSLESGSSYEQYF. Written as DNA, the CDR3 is TGTGCCAGCAGCTTAGAGAGCGGGAGCTCCTACGAGCAGTACTTC.

V and J are TRBV6-2 or TRBV6-3 and TRBJ2-7; D uncertain. The CDR3 extends over 14 amino acids. The germline V gene encodes CDR1 MNHEY and CDR2 SVGEGT. V lost 6 bases to trimming and J lost 6 bases, with 18 bases between them. This CDR3 reads CASSLRALTGEQYF. CDR3 DNA: TGTGCCAGCAGCCTCCGGGCCCTAACGGGCGAGCAGTACTTC.

This clonotype was counted a few times. The gene calls are TRBV7-2 and TRBJ2-2; 9 bases match TRBD1. The V segment lost 5 bases and the J segment 4 bases; nucleotides outside the gene matches: 8. Germline CDR1 reads SGHTA; CDR2 reads FQGNSA. CDR3 size: 16 residues. CDR3 in DNA: TGTGCCAGCAGCCGTCAGGACAGGGGTATCACCGGGGAGCTGTTTTTT. Translating it yields CASSRQDRGITGELFF.

A few counts support this clonotype. The V and J genes are TRBV29-1 and TRBJ1-2; D is undetermined. Per the germline V gene, CDR1 is SQVTM and CDR2 is ANQGSEA. The length of the CDR3 is 12 residues. Trimming took 5 bases from V and 2 from J, leaving 9 bases between them. CDR3 nucleotides: TGCAGCGTTTATCACTCCAACTATGGCTACACCTTC. Protein: CSVYHSNYGYTF. Filled out from reference TRBV29-1 and TRBJ1-2, the complete variable domain reads SAVISQKPSRDICQRGTSLTIQCQVDSQVTMMFWYRQQPGQSLTLIATANQGSEATYESGFVIDKFPISRPNLTFSTLTVSNMSPEDSSIYLCSVYHSNYGYTFGSGTRLTVV.

This clonotype has a handful of counts. Germline is not matched at one junction end, which may reflect a read error. This chain uses TRBV10-3 with TRBJ2-7, with 9 bases aligning to TRBD1. Germline CDR1 is ENHRY and CDR2 is SYGVKD. The length of the CDR3 is 14 residues. The CDR3 is CATSLGQGTYEQYF. The DNA for the CDR3 is TGTGCCACCAGTTTGGGACAGGGAACCTACGAGCAGTACTTC.

This clonotype was recorded a few times. V gene TRBV29-1 combines with J gene TRBJ2-7; D tentatively fits TRBD1 or TRBD2 (6 bases each). Germline assignment: CDR1 SQVTM and CDR2 ANQGSEA. The CDR3 consists of 16 residues. Between the trimmed V and J ends, which lost 5 bases and 3 bases, there was a span of 23 bases. The CDR3 DNA reads TGCAGCGTTCTAAGGAGAGGGGGGCTCAATAGCTACGAGCAGTACTTC. Translated: CSVLRRGGLNSYEQYF.

This clonotype was counted only a few times. The rearrangement joins TRBV5-1 to TRBJ2-7; D might be TRBD2 (6 bases). CDR1 and CDR2 from the germline V gene are SGHRS and YFSETQ. This CDR3 has 14 amino acids. Trimming took 2 bases from V and 6 from J, leaving 15 bases between them. CDR3: CASSLGREKSEQYF. Written as DNA, the CDR3 is TGCGCCAGCAGCTTAGGACGGGAGAAATCCGAGCAGTACTTC. The complete variable domain, with remaining parts taken from reference TRBV5-1 and TRBJ2-7, reads KAGVTQTPRYLIKTRGQQVTLSCSPISGHRSVSWYQQTPGQGLQFLFEYFSETQRNKGNFPGRFSGRQFSNSRSEMNVSTLELGDSALYLCASSLGREKSEQYFGPGTRLTVT.

J is TRBJ1-6 and V is TRBV6-1; D remains ambiguous. Looked up from germline, CDR1 is MNHNS and CDR2 is SASEGT. This CDR3 spans 11 amino acids. Trimming stripped 6 bases from V and 11 bases from J, with 8 bases between. CDR3 protein: CASSPSAPLHF. CDR3 nucleotide sequence: TGTGCCAGCAGCCCTAGTGCACCCCTCCACTTT.

V is TRBV3-1 and J is TRBJ2-1, with D perhaps matching TRBD1 (5 bases). V lost 1 base to trimming and J lost 15 bases, with 10 bases between them. Germline loops: CDR1 LGHDT, CDR2 YNNKEL (reference sequence). CDR3 length: 11 residues. The CDR3 spells CASSQAGAAFF. The CDR3, as DNA: TGTGCCAGCAGCCAAGCTGGGGCAGCGTTCTTC.

This clonotype has just a few counts. The chain recombines TRBV20-1 with TRBJ2-7, with a tentative D call TRBD1 (5 bases). Looked up from germline, CDR1 is DFQATT and CDR2 is SNEGSKA (reference sequence). Between the trimmed V and J ends, which lost 5 bases and 4 bases, there was a span of 9 bases. CDR3 size: 11 residues. The CDR3 nucleotides read TGCAGTGCTCCAGGGTTGTACGAGCAGTACTTC. Protein product: CSAPGLYEQYF.

This chain uses TRBV7-2 with TRBJ2-7; 12 bases fit TRBD2. The J segment lost 8 bases and the V segment lost 2 bases, leaving 7 bases of the junction unmatched. Germline V gives CDR1 SGHTA, CDR2 FQGNSA. The length of the CDR3 is 15 residues. The CDR3, as DNA: TGTGCCAGCAGCTTAACTGCGGGACTAGCGGGCAAGCAGTACTTC. Translated, it gives CASSLTAGLAGKQYF.

The chain is built from TRBV10-3 and TRBJ2-1; D perhaps matches TRBD2 (5 bases). Trimming removed 10 bases at V and 8 bases at J, with 18 bases between. Germline V gives CDR1 ENHRY, CDR2 SYGVKD. The CDR3 sequence is 13 residues long. The CDR3 DNA reads TGTGCCACGGGATTGGGCGCCGGAGATGAGCAGTTCTTC. It translates to CATGLGAGDEQFF.

The chain uses TRBV6-1 and TRBJ2-3; the D is unclear. V was trimmed by 5 bases and J by 3 bases, leaving 15 bases between them. The CDR3 is 15 amino acids. Germline assignment: CDR1 MNHNS and CDR2 SASEGT. This chain's CDR3 is CASSPWAVTTDTQYF. CDR3 bases: TGTGCCAGCAGTCCATGGGCGGTAACTACAGATACGCAGTATTTT.

This clonotype occurred a few times. This sequence joins TRBV3-1 and TRBJ2-2; D tentatively fits TRBD1 or TRBD2 (5 bases each). Germline lookup yields CDR1 LGHDT and CDR2 YNNKEL (reference sequence). The V gene lost 0 bases and the J gene lost 0 bases, with 8 bases spanning the gap. The length of the CDR3 is 16 residues. The CDR3 DNA reads as TGTGCCAGCAGCCAAGATCCGGGACCGAACACCGGGGAGCTGTTTTTT. This gives the protein CASSQDPGPNTGELFF.

This clonotype was found a few times. This chain links TRBV10-3 with TRBJ2-7, with 8 bases that match TRBD2. Germline-derived CDR1 and CDR2 are ENHRY and SYGVKD. This CDR3 spans 14 amino acids. The junction had 6 bases not matched to a gene; V was cut back by 6 bases and J by 2 bases. The CDR3 nucleotides read TGTGCCATCAGGGGCGTTAGCGGGGCCTACGAGCAGTACTTC. This sequence encodes CAIRGVSGAYEQYF.

This sequence joins TRBV11-1 and TRBJ2-1; D may be TRBD2 (6 bases). The CDR3 is made up of 18 amino acids. Germline assignment: CDR1 SGHAT and CDR2 FQDESV (reference sequence). Deletions cut 0 bases from V and 2 bases from J, with 17 bases between. Here the CDR3 reads CASSLALSGLYPYNEQFF. CDR3 DNA sequence: TGTGCCAGCAGCTTAGCCCTTAGCGGACTCTATCCCTACAATGAGCAGTTCTTC.

This chain joins TRBV6-1 and TRBJ2-3; possibly TRBD1 or TRBD2 for D (5 bases each). The CDR3 is 15 amino acids. Germline assignment: CDR1 MNHNS and CDR2 SASEGT. Trimming removed 7 bases at V and 4 bases at J, with 18 bases between. The CDR3, as DNA: TGTGCCAGCACCCACCCCGGACACGGGGCAGATACGCAGTATTTT. This gives the protein CASTHPGHGADTQYF.